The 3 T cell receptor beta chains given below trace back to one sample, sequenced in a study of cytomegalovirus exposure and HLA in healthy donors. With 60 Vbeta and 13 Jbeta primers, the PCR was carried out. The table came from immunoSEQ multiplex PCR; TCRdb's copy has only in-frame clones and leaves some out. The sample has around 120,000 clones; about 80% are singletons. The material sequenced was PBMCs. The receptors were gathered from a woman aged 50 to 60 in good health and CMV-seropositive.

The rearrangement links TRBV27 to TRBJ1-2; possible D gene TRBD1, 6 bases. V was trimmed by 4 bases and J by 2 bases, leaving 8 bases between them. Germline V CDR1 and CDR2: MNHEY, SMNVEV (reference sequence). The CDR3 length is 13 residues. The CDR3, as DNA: TGTGCCAGCAGTTACGGACAGAACTATGGCTACACCTTC. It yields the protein CASSYGQNYGYTF.

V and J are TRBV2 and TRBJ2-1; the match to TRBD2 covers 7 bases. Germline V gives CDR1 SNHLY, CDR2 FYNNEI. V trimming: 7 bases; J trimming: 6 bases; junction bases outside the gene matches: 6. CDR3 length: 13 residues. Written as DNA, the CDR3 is TGTGCCAGCAATGCGGTAGCGGGCAATGAGCAGTTCTTC. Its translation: CASNAVAGNEQFF.

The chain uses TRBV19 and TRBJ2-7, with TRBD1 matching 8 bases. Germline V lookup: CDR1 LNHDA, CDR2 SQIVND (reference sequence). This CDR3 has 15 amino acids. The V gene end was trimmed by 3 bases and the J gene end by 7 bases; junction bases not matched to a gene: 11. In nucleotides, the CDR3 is TGTGCCAGTAGTATTTGGAAGCAGGGGGCGCGAGAGCAGTACTTC. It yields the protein CASSIWKQGAREQYF.